This TCR beta chain was recorded in a study of blood T cell repertoires in COVID-19 (dated by TCRdb to about 2020). In terms of the full investigation: Collaborator samples came from the United States, Italy and Spain and covered acute and convalescent phases of COVID-19. The material from the prospective study consisted of cDNA or gDNA derived from T cells, B-cell-depleted T cells, or PBMCs. Subjects who had been exposed to COVID-19, were actively infected with it, or had recovered from it provided the deeply sampled blood TCRbeta repertoires that made up the dataset. The repertoires were released in a freely available public database meant as a resource for research on the immune response to SARS-CoV-2. Samples were obtained from the ongoing ImmuneRACE study (first 160 participants) and from some 1,200 subjects provided by 6 global collaborators. The sample metadata nearly always contained a de-identified subject ID, COVID-19 status, age in years and sex. Where HLA class I and class II types were available, the types were taken from metadata supplied by the sample provider, not from assay-based typing. What the research found in general, with its limitations: Clinical and demographic metadata were provided uncurated, with the amount varying by source and participant.

The CDR3, cysteine through phenylalanine, is 14 amino acids long. Left in the record is the CDR3 DNA by itself, 42 bases read in frame from the first base. V and J lose 3 bases and 2 bases, and a span of 9 bases separates them. The germline V gene encodes CDR1 MRHNA and CDR2 SNTAGT. The immunoSEQ Assay, a bias-controlled multiplex PCR, was used to amplify TCRbeta CDR3 regions from genomic DNA. The study's own analysis went as follows. The number of nucleated cells in each sample was estimated by amplification of reference gene primers within the assay. To quantify the absolute abundance of each unique TCRbeta CDR3 rearrangement, sequence reads were collapsed and filtered. For each sample, productive Simpson clonality was calculated as the square root of Simpson's diversity index over productive rearrangements. This is the immuneACCESS table as TCRdb keeps it, with only in-frame sequences that have V and J called. A part of the clones is gone; compared with another copy, unresolved V genes explain less than half, and the rest is unexplained. The V and J calls and clone size were taken over from that table, and D and trimming were inferred from the DNA. The sample data list about 200,000 clones, and 75% to 90% of these were observed just once. The biggest ten clones account for 15% to 20% of the sample.

Participants in the prospective study were enrolled through a virtual design, were aged roughly 18 to 100 years, and lived in about 25 United States geographic areas. Cohort assignment in the prospective study relied on participant-reported clinical history from a screening survey and a study questionnaire. ImmuneRACE Cohort 3 recovered participants were defined by two consecutive negative NP/OP PCR tests, healthcare professional clearance, or symptom resolution. Mobile phlebotomists in the prospective study collected whole blood, serum and a nasopharyngeal or oropharyngeal swab from every participant. Participants in the prospective study had the option to provide additional blood draws and questionnaires over a 2-month period. Blood samples from the prospective study were shipped frozen or at room temperature prior to DNA extraction. A note on this clone: No cognate antigen has been identified for it. Within one base of it there is no much larger clone, and no base qualities were kept.

This sequence originates from a man aged 40-49 years who had recovered from COVID-19. Source material: PBMCs or T cells enriched from blood (not recorded which). The chain couples TRBV6-4 to TRBJ2-3, with no reliable assignment of the D segment. The nucleotide sequence reads TGTGCCAGCAGTGATCGCTATCTCACAGATACGCAGTATTTT. Its protein reads: CASSDRYLTDTQYF.